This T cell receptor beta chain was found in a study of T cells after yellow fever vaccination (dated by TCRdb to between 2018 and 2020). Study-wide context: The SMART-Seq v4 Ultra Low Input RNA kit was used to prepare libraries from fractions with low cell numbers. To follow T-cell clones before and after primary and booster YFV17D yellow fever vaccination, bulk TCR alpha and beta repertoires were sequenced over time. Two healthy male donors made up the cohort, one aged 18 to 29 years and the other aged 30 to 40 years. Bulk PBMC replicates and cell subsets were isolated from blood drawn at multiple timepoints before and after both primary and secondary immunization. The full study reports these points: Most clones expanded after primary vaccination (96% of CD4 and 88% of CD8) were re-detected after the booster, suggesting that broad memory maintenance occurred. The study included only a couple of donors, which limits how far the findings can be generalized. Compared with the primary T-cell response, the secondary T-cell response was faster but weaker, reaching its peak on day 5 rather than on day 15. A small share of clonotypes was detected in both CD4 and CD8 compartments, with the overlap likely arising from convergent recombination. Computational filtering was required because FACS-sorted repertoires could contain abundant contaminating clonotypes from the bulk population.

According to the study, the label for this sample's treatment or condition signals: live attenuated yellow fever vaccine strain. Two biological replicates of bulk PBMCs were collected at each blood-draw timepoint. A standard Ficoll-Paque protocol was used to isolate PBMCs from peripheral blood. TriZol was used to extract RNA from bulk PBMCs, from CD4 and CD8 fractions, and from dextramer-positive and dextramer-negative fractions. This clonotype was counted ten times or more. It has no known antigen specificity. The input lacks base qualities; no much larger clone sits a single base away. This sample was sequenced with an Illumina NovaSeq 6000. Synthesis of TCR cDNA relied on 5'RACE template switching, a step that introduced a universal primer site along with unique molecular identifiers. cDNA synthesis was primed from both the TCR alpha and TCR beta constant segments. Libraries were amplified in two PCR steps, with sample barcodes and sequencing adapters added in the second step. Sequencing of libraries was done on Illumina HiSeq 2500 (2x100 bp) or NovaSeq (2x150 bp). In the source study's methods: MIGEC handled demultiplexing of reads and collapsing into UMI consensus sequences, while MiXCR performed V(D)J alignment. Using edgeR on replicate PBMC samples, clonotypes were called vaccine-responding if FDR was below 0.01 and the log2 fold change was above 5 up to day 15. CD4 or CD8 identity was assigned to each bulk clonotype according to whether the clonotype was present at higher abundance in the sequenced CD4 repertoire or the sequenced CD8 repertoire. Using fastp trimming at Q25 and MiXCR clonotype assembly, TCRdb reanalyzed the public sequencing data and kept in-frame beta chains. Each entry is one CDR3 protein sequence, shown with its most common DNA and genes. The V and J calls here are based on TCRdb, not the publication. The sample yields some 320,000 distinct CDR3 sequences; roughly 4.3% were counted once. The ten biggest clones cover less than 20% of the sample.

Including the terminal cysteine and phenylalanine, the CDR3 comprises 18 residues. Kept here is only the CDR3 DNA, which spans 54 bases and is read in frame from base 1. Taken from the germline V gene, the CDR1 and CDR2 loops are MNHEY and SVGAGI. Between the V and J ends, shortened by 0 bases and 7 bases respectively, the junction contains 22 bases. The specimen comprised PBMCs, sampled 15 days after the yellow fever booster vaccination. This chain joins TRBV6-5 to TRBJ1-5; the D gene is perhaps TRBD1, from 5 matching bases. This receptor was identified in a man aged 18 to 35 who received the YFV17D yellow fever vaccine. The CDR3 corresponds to CASSYSRGVGDTQQPQHF. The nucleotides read TGTGCCAGCAGTTACTCGAGGGGTGTCGGTGACACACAGCAGCCCCAGCATTTT.